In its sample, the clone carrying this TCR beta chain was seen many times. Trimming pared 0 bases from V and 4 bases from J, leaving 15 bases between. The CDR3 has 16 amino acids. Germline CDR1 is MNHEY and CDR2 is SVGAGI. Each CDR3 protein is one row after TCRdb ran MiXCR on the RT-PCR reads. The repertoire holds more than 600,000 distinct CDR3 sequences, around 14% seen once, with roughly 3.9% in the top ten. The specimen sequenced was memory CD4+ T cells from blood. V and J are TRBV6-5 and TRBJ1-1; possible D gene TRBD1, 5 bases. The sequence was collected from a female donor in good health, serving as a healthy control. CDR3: CASSYSTTWRGTEAFF. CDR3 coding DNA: TGTGCCAGCAGTTACTCGACTACTTGGAGGGGCACTGAAGCTTTCTTT.